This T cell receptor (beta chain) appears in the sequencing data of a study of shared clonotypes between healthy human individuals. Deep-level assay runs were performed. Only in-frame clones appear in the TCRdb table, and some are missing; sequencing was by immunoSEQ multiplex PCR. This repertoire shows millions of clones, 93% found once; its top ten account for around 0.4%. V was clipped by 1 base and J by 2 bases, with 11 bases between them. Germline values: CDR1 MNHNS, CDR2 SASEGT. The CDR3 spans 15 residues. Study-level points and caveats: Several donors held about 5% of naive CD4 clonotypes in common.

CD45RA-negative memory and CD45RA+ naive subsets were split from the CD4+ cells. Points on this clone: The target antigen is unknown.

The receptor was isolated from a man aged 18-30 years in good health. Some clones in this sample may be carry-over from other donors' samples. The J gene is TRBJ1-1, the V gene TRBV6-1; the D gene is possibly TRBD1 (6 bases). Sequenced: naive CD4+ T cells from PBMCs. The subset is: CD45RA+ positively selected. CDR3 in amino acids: CASSEVSGHNTEAFF. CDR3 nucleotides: TGTGCCAGCAGTGAAGTATCGGGACATAACACTGAAGCTTTCTTT.